The clone carrying this T cell receptor (beta chain) showed up many times. Its matching antigen is unknown. Trimming took 5 bases from V and 1 from J; bases not matched to a gene: 7. Per the germline V gene, CDR1 is KGHSH and CDR2 is LQKENI. The CDR3 is 15 residues long. The data are from a study of T cells in Graves' hyperthyroidism and ophthalmopathy. It was RNA transcripts that yielded the amplified TCR beta CDR3 regions. With the HTBI primer set, the TCR CDR3 went through a first round of RT-PCR. Using its own MiXCR run on the multiplex PCR reads, TCRdb lists one record per CDR3 protein. Of 250,000 to 300,000 distinct CDR3 sequences listed, 13% to 15% are singletons. Findings of the study overall: Most thyroid clonotypes that were expanded above 0.001 also turned up in blood. A model built on 13 V-J features separated ophthalmopathy from stable hyperthyroidism.

PBMCs came from roughly 10 ml fresh peripheral blood. Material: blood. The TCR was taken from a woman in her forties with Graves' hyperthyroidism that later progressed to Graves' ophthalmopathy. The V call is TRBV18, the J call TRBJ2-5, with 7 bases matching TRBD1. As DNA, the CDR3 is TGTGCCAGCTCAAGACTGGGACAGCTCCAAGAGACCCAGTACTTC. Its protein product is CASSRLGQLQETQYF.